Presented here are 4 T cell receptor beta chains from one specimen sequenced in a study of blood T cell repertoires in COVID-19. Using immunoSEQ multiplex PCR, the repertoire was profiled, and TCRdb retains in-frame clones only, with some absent. The sample consists of 230,000 or so clones, around 82% of them appearing once. Sequencing input: PBMCs or T cells enriched from blood (not recorded which). The receptors shown here come from a man aged 50-59 years who had recovered from COVID-19.

This rearrangement joins TRBV27 to TRBJ1-2; tentatively, D is TRBD1 (6 bases). The CDR3 runs 13 residues. The germline CDR1 and CDR2 sequences are MNHEY and SMNVEV (reference sequence). The germline V and J ends were trimmed by 3 bases and 8 bases, with 13 bases remaining between them. CDR3 region: CASSFRGAEGYTF. DNA of the CDR3: TGTGCCAGCAGTTTTCGGGGGGCGGAGGGCTACACCTTC.

The chain uses TRBV6-5 and TRBJ1-2, with 8 bases lining up with TRBD1. In germline, CDR1 is MNHEY, CDR2 SVGAGI. The CDR3 sequence is 13 residues long. Losses at the gene ends were 8 bases for V and 4 bases for J; bases not matched to a gene: 6. Written as DNA, the CDR3 is TGTGCCAGCCACCCAGGGGGCGGCTATGGCTACACCTTC. Protein product: CASHPGGGYGYTF.

This chain links TRBV27 with TRBJ2-7; 11 nucleotides line up with TRBD2. Germline CDR1 MNHEY, CDR2 SMNVEV (reference sequence). V shed 4 bases, J shed 3 bases, and the junction held 8 bases outside the gene matches. CDR3 length equals 16 residues. CDR3 amino acids: CASSSKPGLAGYEQYF. CDR3 sequence (DNA): TGTGCCAGCAGTTCAAAGCCCGGACTAGCGGGCTACGAGCAGTACTTC.

The J gene is TRBJ2-3, the V gene TRBV6-5; 9 bases align to TRBD1. V lost 3 bases, J lost 6 bases, and 7 bases stayed unmatched. The germline V gene encodes CDR1 MNHEY and CDR2 SVGAGI. This CDR3 region has 15 residues. The CDR3 protein is CASSYLQGARDTQYF. In DNA form, the CDR3 reads TGTGCCAGCAGTTATCTACAGGGGGCGCGGGATACGCAGTATTTT.